This is a list of T cell receptor beta chains from one sample in a study of cytomegalovirus exposure and HLA in healthy donors. TCRdb's copy holds only in-frame clones and misses some; the assay was immunoSEQ multiplex PCR. The repertoire holds 35,000 to 45,000 clones, with 60% to 75% as singletons. The sample taken for sequencing was PBMCs. These receptors came from a man between 25 and 39 years old in good health and CMV-seronegative. CDR3s include the opening cysteine and the closing phenylalanine or tryptophan. The D gene is left open where the match is weak.

v_gene: TRBV6-5
d_gene: TRBD1
j_gene: TRBJ1-1
CDR3aa: CASSFQGGTEAFF

v_gene: TRBV4-3
d_gene: TRBD2
j_gene: TRBJ2-3
CDR3aa: CASSQGSGGASSTDTQYF

v_gene: TRBV6-5
d_gene: -
j_gene: TRBJ1-2
CDR3aa: CASSKGGYGYTF

v_gene: TRBV4-2
d_gene: -
j_gene: TRBJ2-3
CDR3aa: CASSQGMGARLKHTQYF

v_gene: TRBV25-1
d_gene: TRBD1
j_gene: TRBJ1-3
CDR3aa: CASSEPGGHGNTIYF

v_gene: TRBV5-4
d_gene: -
j_gene: TRBJ1-1
CDR3aa: CASIITEAFF

v_gene: TRBV9
d_gene: -
j_gene: TRBJ1-1
CDR3aa: CASSGPGHMNTEAFF

v_gene: TRBV6-5
d_gene: TRBD1
j_gene: TRBJ1-4
CDR3aa: CASSYSDRGLEKLFF

v_gene: TRBV18
d_gene: TRBD1
j_gene: TRBJ1-1
CDR3aa: CASSRYRTGWDTEAFF

v_gene: TRBV29-1
d_gene: -
j_gene: TRBJ2-5
CDR3aa: CSVVPEGETQYF

v_gene: TRBV28
d_gene: TRBD1
j_gene: TRBJ2-7
CDR3aa: CASSWTGTYEQYF

v_gene: TRBV6-5
d_gene: TRBD1
j_gene: TRBJ1-6
CDR3aa: CASMPPGQGDSPLHF